A single sample gave rise to the 15 T cell receptor beta chains below, sequenced in a study of blood T cells in healthy people across ages. Then a second PCR, running about 6 to 12 cycles, was carried out with a sample-barcoded 5' primer and a J-beta primer mix. MiXCR, run by TCRdb on the 5' RACE reads, gives a single entry per CDR3 protein. The sample lists about 1.7 million distinct CDR3 sequences, 28% occurring once. Sequencing was performed on blood. All receptors derive from a woman in her 30s in good health.

This clonotype was observed a few times. This chain links TRBV30 with TRBJ2-7; 8 nucleotides line up with TRBD2. V was pared by 4 bases and J by 1 base, with 6 bases of the junction left unmatched. The CDR3 loop spans 14 amino acids. Looked up from germline, CDR1 is GTSNPN and CDR2 is SVGIG (reference sequence). The CDR3 spells CAWTAGVGSYEQYF. The CDR3 DNA sequence: TGTGCCTGGACAGCGGGAGTCGGGTCCTACGAGCAGTACTTC.

V usage is TRBV2 and J usage is TRBJ2-3; D perhaps matches TRBD2 (6 bases). Looked up from germline, CDR1 is SNHLY and CDR2 is FYNNEI. Trimming left V 5 bases short and J 0 bases short, with 12 bases between. The length of the CDR3 is 15 residues. The CDR3 DNA is TGTGCCAGCAGTTACGGACTAAGTAGCACAGATACGCAGTATTTT. Amino acids: CASSYGLSSTDTQYF.

This clonotype was observed a handful of times. This chain's CDR3 is CASKGRDRGYEQYF. CDR3 DNA sequence: TGTGCCAGCAAAGGGCGGGACAGGGGCTACGAGCAGTACTTC. V gene TRBV21-1 combines with J gene TRBJ2-7; TRBD1 was called by the table and not checked on the DNA. TRBV21-1 is given as a pseudogene. The CDR3 sequence is 14 residues long.

The genes are TRBV12-3 or TRBV12-4 and TRBJ2-1; perhaps TRBD1 as D (6 bases). Trimming shortened V by 7 bases and J by 4 bases, and 14 bases separated the two germline ends. The CDR3 sequence is 14 residues long. CDR3 amino acids: CASTPGDKYNEQFF. As DNA, the CDR3 is TGTGCCAGCACCCCCGGGGACAAGTACAATGAGCAGTTCTTC.

The chain links TRBV3-1 to TRBJ2-2; no clear D. Germline CDR1 and CDR2: LGHDT and YNNKEL (reference sequence). Trimming left V 5 bases short and J 4 bases short, with 5 bases between. The CDR3 is made up of 12 amino acids. The CDR3 is CASSAATGELFF. The CDR3 DNA follows: TGTGCCAGCAGCGCCGCCACCGGGGAGCTGTTTTTT.

This chain links TRBV6-2 or TRBV6-3 with TRBJ2-2, with 8 bases lining up with TRBD2. Germline loops: CDR1 MNHEY, CDR2 SVGEGT. Unmatched junction bases numbered 4, after V lost 5 bases and J lost 5 bases. The length of the CDR3 is 14 residues. The CDR3 is CASSNGRETGELFF. Written as DNA, the CDR3 is TGTGCCAGCAGTAACGGGAGGGAGACCGGGGAGCTGTTTTTT.

A word on this clonotype: Relative to the germline gene, one junction end is altered; a read error may explain this. The chain combines TRBV20-1 with TRBJ2-3, with D maybe TRBD2 (6 bases). The CDR3 covers 15 residues. CDR1 and CDR2 (germline): DFQATT, SNEGSKA (reference sequence). The CDR3 bases are TGCAGTGCTAGAGGGCTGACTAGTAAGACAGATGCGCAGTATTTT. This gives the protein CSARGLTSKTDAQYF.

This chain connects TRBV10-3 to TRBJ2-7; 9 positions match TRBD1. V lost 8 bases, J lost 5 bases, and 7 bases stayed unmatched. The CDR3 contains 13 residues. CDR1 is ENHRY and CDR2 is SYGVKD in the germline V gene. The CDR3 is CAIRGQGNHEQYF. Here the CDR3 DNA reads TGTGCCATCCGGGGACAGGGCAATCACGAGCAGTACTTC.

This clonotype came up a few times. The genes are TRBV20-1 and TRBJ1-5; D call uncertain. The CDR3 is 12 residues long. Germline lookup yields CDR1 DFQATT and CDR2 SNEGSKA (reference sequence). Trimming shortened V by 3 bases and J by 3 bases, and 6 bases separated the two germline ends. The CDR3, as DNA: TGCAGTGCTAGGGCGGCCAATCAGCCCCAGCATTTT. Residues: CSARAANQPQHF.

This clonotype has a handful of counts. V usage is TRBV20-1 and J usage is TRBJ2-4; D is ambiguous. Germline V gene sequence: CDR1 DFQATT, CDR2 SNEGSKA (reference sequence). V was pared by 0 bases and J by 1 base, with 10 bases between. There are 15 residues in the CDR3. CDR3 protein: CSARDRPPAKNIQYF. The CDR3 nucleotides are TGCAGTGCTAGAGATCGGCCCCCTGCCAAAAACATTCAGTACTTC.

The rearrangement links TRBV12-3 or TRBV12-4 to TRBJ2-5; D gene ambiguous. The CDR3 has 12 residues. The V end was cut by 7 bases, the J end by 5 bases, with 11 bases between. CDR3 coding DNA: TGTGCCAGCACCCCGAGATACGAGACCCAGTACTTC. Translated: CASTPRYETQYF.

This clonotype was detected many times. The chain employs TRBV12-5 and TRBJ2-1; D is uncertain. Germline loops: CDR1 LGHNT, CDR2 FRNRAP. With 1 base removed from V and 9 bases from J, the gap between germline ends came to 4 bases. CDR3 length: 11 amino acids. This CDR3 is CASGLGGEQFF. CDR3 DNA: TGTGCTAGTGGTTTGGGGGGTGAGCAGTTCTTC.

At least ten counts were recorded for this clonotype. V is TRBV9 and J is TRBJ2-1; TRBD2 matches at 11 bases. CDR3 length equals 16 residues. CDR1 and CDR2 (germline): SGDLS, YYNGEE. Trimming took 3 bases from V and 3 from J; bases not matched to a gene: 5. For the CDR3, the DNA is TGTGCCAGCAGCGGACCCGGGACTAGCGGCTACAATGAGCAGTTCTTC. It specifies CASSGPGTSGYNEQFF.

The J gene is TRBJ1-5, the V gene TRBV29-1; TRBD1 might be the D (6 bases). CDR1 and CDR2 from the germline V gene are SQVTM and ANQGSEA. The CDR3 has 12 amino acids. Trimming shortened V by 4 bases and J by 6 bases, and 10 bases separated the two germline ends. CDR3 coding DNA: TGCAGCGTTGGAATACAGGGTCAGCCCCAGCATTTT. It translates to CSVGIQGQPQHF.

The genes are TRBV7-2 and TRBJ2-7; possible D gene TRBD1, 5 bases. The V end was cut by 5 bases, the J end by 5 bases, with 25 bases between. The CDR3 has 17 residues. CDR1 and CDR2 from the germline V gene are SGHTA and FQGNSA. The CDR3 region is CASSPQAGREVYDEQYF. DNA of the CDR3: TGTGCCAGCAGCCCACAGGCTGGCAGGGAAGTTTACGACGAGCAGTACTTC.